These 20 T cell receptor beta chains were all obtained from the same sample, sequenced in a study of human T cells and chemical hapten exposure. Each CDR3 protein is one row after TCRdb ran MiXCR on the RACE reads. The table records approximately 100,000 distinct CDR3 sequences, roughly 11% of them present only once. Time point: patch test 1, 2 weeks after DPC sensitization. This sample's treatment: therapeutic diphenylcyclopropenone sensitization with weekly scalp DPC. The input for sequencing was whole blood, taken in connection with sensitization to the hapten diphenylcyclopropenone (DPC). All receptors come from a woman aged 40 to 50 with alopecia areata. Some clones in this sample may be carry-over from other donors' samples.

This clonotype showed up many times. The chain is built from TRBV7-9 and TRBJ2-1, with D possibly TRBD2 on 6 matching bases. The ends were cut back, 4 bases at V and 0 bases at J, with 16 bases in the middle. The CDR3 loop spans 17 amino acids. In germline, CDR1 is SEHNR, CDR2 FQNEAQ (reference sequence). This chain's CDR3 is CASSYPPVGGSYNEQFF. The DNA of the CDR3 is TGTGCCAGCAGCTACCCCCCCGTGGGAGGCTCCTACAATGAGCAGTTCTTC.

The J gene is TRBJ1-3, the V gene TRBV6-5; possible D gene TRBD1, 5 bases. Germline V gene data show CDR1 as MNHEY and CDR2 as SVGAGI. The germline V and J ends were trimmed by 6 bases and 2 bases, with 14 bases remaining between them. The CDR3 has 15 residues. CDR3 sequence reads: CASSPVGGPGNTIYF. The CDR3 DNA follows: TGTGCCAGCAGCCCTGTCGGGGGACCTGGAAACACCATATATTTT.

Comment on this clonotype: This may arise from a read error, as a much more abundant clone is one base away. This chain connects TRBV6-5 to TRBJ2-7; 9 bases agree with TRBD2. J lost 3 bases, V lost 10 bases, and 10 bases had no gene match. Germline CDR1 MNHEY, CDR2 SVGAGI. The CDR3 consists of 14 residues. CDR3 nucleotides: TGTGCCAACAGGGCGAGCGGGGGGCACTACGAGCAGTACTTC. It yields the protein CANRASGGHYEQYF.

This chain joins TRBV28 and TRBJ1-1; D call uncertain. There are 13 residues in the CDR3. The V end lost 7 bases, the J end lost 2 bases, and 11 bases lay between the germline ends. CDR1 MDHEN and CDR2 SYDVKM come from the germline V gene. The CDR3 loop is CASMGGKNTEAFF. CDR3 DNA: TGTGCCAGCATGGGAGGAAAAAACACTGAAGCTTTCTTT.

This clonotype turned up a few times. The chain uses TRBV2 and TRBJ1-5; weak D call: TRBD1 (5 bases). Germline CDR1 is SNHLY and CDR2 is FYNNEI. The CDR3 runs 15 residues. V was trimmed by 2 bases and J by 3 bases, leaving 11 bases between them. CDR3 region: CASSESRGPNQPQHF. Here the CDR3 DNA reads TGTGCCAGCAGTGAATCAAGGGGCCCCAATCAGCCCCAGCATTTT.

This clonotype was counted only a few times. The CDR3 region is CAANSPGRSLYGYTF. In DNA, the CDR3 is TGTGCCGCAAACTCCCCGGGCCGATCGCTTTATGGCTACACCTTC. This chain connects TRBV28 to TRBJ1-2; no clear D. The CDR3 is 15 amino acids. Germline-derived CDR1 and CDR2 are MDHEN and SYDVKM. V lost 11 bases to trimming and J lost 5 bases, with 24 bases between them.

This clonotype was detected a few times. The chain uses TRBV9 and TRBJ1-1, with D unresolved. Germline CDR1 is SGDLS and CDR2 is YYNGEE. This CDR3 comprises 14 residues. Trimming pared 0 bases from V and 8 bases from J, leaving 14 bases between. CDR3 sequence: CASSVAPRDGEAFF. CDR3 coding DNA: TGTGCCAGCAGCGTAGCTCCGCGAGACGGGGAAGCTTTCTTT.

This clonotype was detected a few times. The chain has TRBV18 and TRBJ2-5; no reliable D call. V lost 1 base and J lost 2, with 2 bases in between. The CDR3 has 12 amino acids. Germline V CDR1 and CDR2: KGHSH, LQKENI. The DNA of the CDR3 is TGTGCCAGCTCACCACAGCAAGAGACCCAGTACTTC. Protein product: CASSPQQETQYF.

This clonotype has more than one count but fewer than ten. The CDR3, as DNA: TGTGCCAGCAGCCTGGGACAAGGAGGCCCCCCGAACACCGGGGAGCTGTTTTTT. Amino acid sequence: CASSLGQGGPPNTGELFF. The chain recombines TRBV7-6 with TRBJ2-2; tentatively, D is TRBD1 (6 bases). Trimming took 5 bases from V and 0 from J, leaving 19 bases between them. The CDR3 consists of 18 residues. Germline assignment: CDR1 SGHVS and CDR2 FNYEAQ.

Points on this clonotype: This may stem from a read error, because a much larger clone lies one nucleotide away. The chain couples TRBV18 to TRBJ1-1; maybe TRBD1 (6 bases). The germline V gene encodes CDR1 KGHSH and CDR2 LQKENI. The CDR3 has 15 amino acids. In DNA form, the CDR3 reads TGTGCCAGCTCACCGTTCCGCCCGGGGGACACTGATGCTTTCTTT. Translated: CASSPFRPGDTDAFF. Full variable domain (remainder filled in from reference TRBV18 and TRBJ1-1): NAGVMQNPRHLVRRRGQEARLRCSPMKGHSHVYWYRQLPEEGLKFMVYLQKENIIDESGMPKERFSAEFPKEGPSILRIQQVVRGDSAAYFCASSPFRPGDTDAFFGQGTRLTVV.

The DNA of the CDR3 is TGCAGTGCTAGGACAACAGGGAACGCTGGAAACACCATATATTTT. It translates to CSARTTGNAGNTIYF. The rearrangement uses TRBV20-1 and TRBJ1-3; D is perhaps TRBD1 (6 bases). The CDR3 spans 15 residues. CDR1 is DFQATT and CDR2 is SNEGSKA in the germline V gene (reference sequence). V was trimmed by 3 bases and J by 2 bases, leaving 14 bases between them.

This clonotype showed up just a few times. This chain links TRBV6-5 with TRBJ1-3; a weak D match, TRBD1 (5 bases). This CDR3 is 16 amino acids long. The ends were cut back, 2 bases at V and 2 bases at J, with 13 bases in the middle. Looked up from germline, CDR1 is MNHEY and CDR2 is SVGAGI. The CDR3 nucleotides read TGTGCCAGCAGTTACGGAACAGGAGGACCTGGAAACACCATATATTTT. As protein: CASSYGTGGPGNTIYF.

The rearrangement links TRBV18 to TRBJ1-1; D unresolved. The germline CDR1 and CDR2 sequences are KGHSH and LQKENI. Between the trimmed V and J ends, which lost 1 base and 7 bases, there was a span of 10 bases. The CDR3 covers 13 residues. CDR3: CASSPQSLLEAFF. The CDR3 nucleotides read TGTGCCAGCTCACCACAGTCCCTACTTGAAGCTTTCTTT.

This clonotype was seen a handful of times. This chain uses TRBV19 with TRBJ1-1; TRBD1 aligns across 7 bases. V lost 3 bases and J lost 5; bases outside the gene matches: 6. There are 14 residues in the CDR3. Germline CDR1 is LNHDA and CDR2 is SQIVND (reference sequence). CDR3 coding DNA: TGTGCCAGTAGTATTCTACAGGGGCAGACTGAAGCTTTCTTT. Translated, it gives CASSILQGQTEAFF.

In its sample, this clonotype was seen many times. For the CDR3, the DNA is TGTGCCAGCAGCTCCTCGGGGAGGGGTGGGCAGCCCCAGCATTTT. It specifies CASSSSGRGGQPQHF. The chain combines TRBV7-2 with TRBJ1-5, with D perhaps matching TRBD1 (5 bases). The CDR3 is 15 amino acids. Per germline, CDR1 SGHTA and CDR2 FQGNSA. The V gene lost 4 bases and the J gene lost 7 bases, with 17 bases spanning the gap.

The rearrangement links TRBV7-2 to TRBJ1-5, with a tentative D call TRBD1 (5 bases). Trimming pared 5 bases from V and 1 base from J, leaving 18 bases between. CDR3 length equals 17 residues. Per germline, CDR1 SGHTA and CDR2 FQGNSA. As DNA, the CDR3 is TGTGCCAGCAGCCAAATCCATACAGGAGGAAGCAATCAGCCCCAGCATTTT. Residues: CASSQIHTGGSNQPQHF.

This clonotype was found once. The CDR3 region is CSALPAVVYEQYF. The CDR3 DNA reads TGCAGTGCTCTACCGGCCGTTGTCTACGAGCAGTACTTC. The chain couples TRBV20-1 to TRBJ2-7; the D is unclear. Germline V gene data show CDR1 as DFQATT and CDR2 as SNEGSKA (reference sequence). Trimming removed 5 bases from V and 3 bases from J, with 14 bases in between. The length of the CDR3 is 13 residues.

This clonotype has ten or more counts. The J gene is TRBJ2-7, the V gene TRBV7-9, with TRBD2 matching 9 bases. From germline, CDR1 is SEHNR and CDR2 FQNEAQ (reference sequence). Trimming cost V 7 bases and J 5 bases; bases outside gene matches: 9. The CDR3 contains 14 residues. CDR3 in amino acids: CASTHSGSYHEQYF. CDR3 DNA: TGTGCCAGCACCCATAGCGGGAGCTACCACGAGCAGTACTTC. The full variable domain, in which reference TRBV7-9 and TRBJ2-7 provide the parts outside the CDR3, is DTGVSQNPRHKITKRGQNVTFRCDPISEHNRLYWYRQTLGQGPEFLTYFQNEAQLEKSRLLSDRFSAERPKGSFSTLEIQRTEQGDSAMYLCASTHSGSYHEQYFGPGTRLTVT.

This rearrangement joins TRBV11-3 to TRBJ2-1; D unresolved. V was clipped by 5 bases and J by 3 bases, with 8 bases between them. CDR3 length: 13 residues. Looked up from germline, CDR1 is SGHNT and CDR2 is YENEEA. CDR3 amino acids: CASSPSHYNEQFF. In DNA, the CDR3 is TGTGCCAGCAGCCCGTCCCACTACAATGAGCAGTTCTTC. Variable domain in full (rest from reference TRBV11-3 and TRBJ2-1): EAGVVQSPRYKIIEKKQPVAFWCNPISGHNTLYWYLQNLGQGPELLIRYENEEAVDDSQLPKDRFSAERLKGVDSTLKIQPAELGDSAVYLCASSPSHYNEQFFGPGTRLTVL.

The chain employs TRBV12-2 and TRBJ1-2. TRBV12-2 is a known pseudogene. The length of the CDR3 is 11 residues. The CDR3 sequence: CASRLEDGYTF. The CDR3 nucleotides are TGTGCAAGTCGCTTAGAGGATGGCTACACCTTC.